The 9 T cell receptor beta chains presented below share a single source sample, sequenced in a study of shared clonotypes between healthy human individuals. The protocol was immunoSEQ multiplex PCR, while the TCRdb copy is restricted to in-frame clones and leaves out a portion. Of 2 million to 2.5 million clones detected, 90% to 96% appear once; the ten largest clones hold about 0.13%. Sample: naive CD4+ T cells sorted from blood. Subset specified: CD45RA+ positively selected. Receptors were obtained from a man aged 18 to 30 in good health.

For this clone: The identical CDR3 is also encoded by other nucleotide sequences in the sample. The CDR3 sequence: CASSELETQYF. CDR3 DNA: TGTGCCAGCAGTGAACTCGAGACCCAGTACTTC. The chain links TRBV2 to TRBJ2-5; D unresolved. Looked up from germline, CDR1 is SNHLY and CDR2 is FYNNEI. This CDR3 region has 11 residues. V lost 2 bases and J lost 5, with 3 bases in between.

This clone appeared a single time. CDR3 region: CASRGFYTGELFF. For the CDR3, the DNA is TGTGCCAGCCGGGGATTTTACACCGGGGAGCTGTTTTTT. J is TRBJ2-2 and V is TRBV5-4, with a weak D call TRBD2 (5 bases). CDR1 and CDR2 from the germline V gene are SGHNT and YYREEE (reference sequence). V was trimmed by 7 bases and J by 3 bases, leaving 10 bases between them. There are 13 residues in the CDR3.

The gene calls are TRBV6-5 and TRBJ1-5, with D unresolved. The CDR3 runs to 15 residues. Germline values: CDR1 MNHEY, CDR2 SVGAGI. Trimming cost V 0 bases and J 0 bases, with 6 bases left between them. The CDR3 DNA reads TGTGCCAGCAGTTACTCGAGCAGTAGCAATCAGCCCCAGCATTTT. It specifies CASSYSSSSNQPQHF.

The chain joins TRBV7-9 to TRBJ2-3; 8 positions agree with TRBD2. This CDR3 has 14 amino acids. The V gene end was trimmed by 3 bases and the J gene end by 6 bases; junction bases not matched to a gene: 5. Germline V gene data show CDR1 as SEHNR and CDR2 as FQNEAQ (reference sequence). The CDR3, as DNA: TGTGCCAGCAGCTTTGGCGGGGGGCCCGATACGCAGTATTTT. Its protein product is CASSFGGGPDTQYF.

V is TRBV28 and J is TRBJ1-2; 11 bases line up with TRBD1. Germline V gene lookup returns CDR1 MDHEN and CDR2 SYDVKM. The CDR3 extends over 16 amino acids. Trimming took 7 bases from V and 4 from J; bases not matched to a gene: 11. Here the CDR3 DNA reads TGTGCCAGCACTCCGACGGACAGGGGGCCGGGCTATGGCTACACCTTC. Residues: CASTPTDRGPGYGYTF.

V and J are TRBV30 and TRBJ2-2, with D hard to call. This CDR3 is built from 16 residues. Germline CDR1 and CDR2: GTSNPN and SVGIG (reference sequence). V gave up 2 bases and J gave up 4 bases, with 17 bases separating them. CDR3 residues: CAWSRNLDVGTGELFF. The CDR3 nucleotides read TGTGCCTGGAGTCGAAACCTCGACGTGGGCACCGGGGAGCTGTTTTTT.

The rearrangement uses TRBV19 and TRBJ2-7; D is perhaps TRBD2 (5 bases). Germline V gene data show CDR1 as LNHDA and CDR2 as SQIVND (reference sequence). Trimming shortened V by 4 bases and J by 0 bases, and 16 bases separated the two germline ends. The CDR3 runs 16 residues. The chain's CDR3 is CASSTYLAQSSYEQYF. Written as DNA, the CDR3 is TGTGCCAGTAGTACCTATTTAGCGCAGAGCTCCTACGAGCAGTACTTC.

The V gene is TRBV10-1, the J gene TRBJ1-6; 10 positions agree with TRBD1. CDR1 and CDR2 from the germline V gene are WNHNN and SYGVQD (reference sequence). The length of the CDR3 is 17 residues. V was pared by 4 bases and J by 5 bases, with 8 bases of the junction left unmatched. CDR3 sequence (DNA): TGCGCCAGCAGTGGGAGGGACAGGGGCGCCCATAATTCACCCCTCCACTTT. Residues: CASSGRDRGAHNSPLHF.

The chain recombines TRBV6-1 with TRBJ1-2, with TRBD1 as a possible D gene (6 bases). This CDR3 is built from 16 residues. The V gene's germline CDR1 is MNHNS and CDR2 SASEGT. V lost 4 bases and J 0 bases, leaving 15 bases between the germline ends. CDR3 DNA: TGTGCCAGCAGTGTCCTCAGGACAGATTCTAACTATGGCTACACCTTC. Amino acids: CASSVLRTDSNYGYTF.